The 21 T cell receptor beta chains below were found in one sample sequenced in a study of T cell changes during pregnancy in multiple sclerosis. Measured with immunoSEQ multiplex PCR; TCRdb has only the in-frame clones, and not every one. The data show some 120,000 clones, roughly 95% seen once. Source: peripheral blood, taken after pregnancy. The source of these receptors is a female donor with multiple sclerosis, enrolled in a pregnancy study.

The chain carries TRBV19 and TRBJ2-7; 8 bases match TRBD1. With 3 bases clipped from V and 3 bases from J, the junction kept 7 bases outside the gene matches. The CDR3 totals 15 residues. The germline V gene encodes CDR1 LNHDA and CDR2 SQIVND (reference sequence). CDR3 amino acids: CASSMVRTGFYEQYF. The CDR3 DNA reads as TGTGCCAGTAGTATGGTCAGGACAGGGTTCTACGAGCAGTACTTC.

The chain couples TRBV5-1 to TRBJ1-4; D is ambiguous. This CDR3 has 15 amino acids. Trimming took off 3 bases at V and 3 bases at J, with 12 bases between the two ends. Germline CDR1 SGHRS, CDR2 YFSETQ. CDR3 DNA: TGCGCCAGCAGCTGGGAGAGGCTGGCTAATGAAAAACTGTTTTTT. Translating gives CASSWERLANEKLFF. Complete variable domain (other parts from reference TRBV5-1 and TRBJ1-4): KAGVTQTPRYLIKTRGQQVTLSCSPISGHRSVSWYQQTPGQGLQFLFEYFSETQRNKGNFPGRFSGRQFSNSRSEMNVSTLELGDSALYLCASSWERLANEKLFFGSGTQLSVL.

The V and J genes are TRBV27 and TRBJ1-2, with unresolved D. V was shortened by 5 bases and J by 8 bases, with 15 bases between the two germline ends. This CDR3 has 13 residues. Looked up from germline, CDR1 is MNHEY and CDR2 is SMNVEV (reference sequence). The DNA for the CDR3 is TGTGCCAGCAGTCTCGATGCGGCTGGGGGCTACACCTTC. Translated: CASSLDAAGGYTF.

This sequence joins TRBV28 and TRBJ2-7, with 8 bases matching TRBD1. The CDR3 extends over 14 amino acids. V shed 7 bases and J 5 bases; nucleotides not matched to a gene: 10. Germline values: CDR1 MDHEN, CDR2 SYDVKM. In DNA form, the CDR3 reads TGTGCCAGCATATCTGTGGACAGGGTCGACGAGCAGTACTTC. Its protein product is CASISVDRVDEQYF.

The chain employs TRBV6-4 and TRBJ2-2; D gene ambiguous. V lost 3 bases, J lost 7 bases, and 12 bases lay in between. The CDR3 is 14 amino acids. Per germline, CDR1 MRHNA and CDR2 SNTAGT. The CDR3 coding sequence is TGTGCCAGCAGTGAGGCCGGGTTTCTCGGGGAGCTGTTTTTT. Amino acids: CASSEAGFLGELFF.

V is TRBV9 and J is TRBJ2-1; 9 nucleotides agree with TRBD2. Germline CDR1 reads SGDLS; CDR2 reads YYNGEE. The CDR3 is 13 amino acids. V dropped 4 bases and J dropped 7; count of bases not matched to a gene: 3. The CDR3 nucleotides are TGTGCCAGCAGCCCGAGCGGGAGGAATGAGCAGTTCTTC. Translated: CASSPSGRNEQFF.

The V call is TRBV27, the J call TRBJ1-2; no clear D. Trimming took 4 bases from V and 8 from J, leaving 8 bases between them. Germline loops: CDR1 MNHEY, CDR2 SMNVEV (reference sequence). CDR3 length equals 11 residues. CDR3 in amino acids: CASSWGGGYTF. DNA of the CDR3: TGTGCCAGCAGTTGGGGAGGGGGCTACACCTTC.

Note on this clone: One end of the junction is discordant with germline, which a read error may explain. V usage is TRBV5-1 and J usage is TRBJ2-7; 7 nucleotides match TRBD2. This CDR3 spans 11 amino acids. Germline CDR1 and CDR2: SGHRS and YFSETQ. The CDR3 coding sequence is TGCGCCAGCAGCCCGTGGACTAGTCGGATCTTC. Protein sequence: CASSPWTSRIF.

The chain uses TRBV5-6 and TRBJ2-7; 8 bases agree with TRBD1. The ends lost 6 bases at V and 4 bases at J; junction bases unmatched: 9. The CDR3 consists of 14 residues. CDR1 and CDR2 (germline): SGHDT, YYEEEE. This chain's CDR3 is CASTRTGQLYEQYF. As DNA, the CDR3 is TGTGCCAGCACCCGGACAGGGCAGCTTTACGAGCAGTACTTC.

This chain links TRBV6-1 with TRBJ2-1; 12 nucleotides align to TRBD2. The V gene's germline CDR1 is MNHNS and CDR2 SASEGT. The V gene end was trimmed by 4 bases and the J gene end by 7 bases; junction bases not matched to a gene: 8. The CDR3 loop spans 16 amino acids. CDR3 sequence: CASSALAGGPLNEQFF. CDR3 bases: TGTGCCAGCAGTGCCCTAGCGGGAGGGCCGTTAAATGAGCAGTTCTTC.

The chain recombines TRBV19 with TRBJ2-3; 11 bases fit TRBD2. This CDR3 spans 16 amino acids. Unmatched junction bases numbered 8, after V lost 3 bases and J lost 6 bases. Germline loops: CDR1 LNHDA, CDR2 SQIVND (reference sequence). CDR3 sequence: CASSMDIAGGYDTQYF. The CDR3 coding sequence is TGTGCCAGTAGTATGGACATAGCGGGAGGGTATGATACGCAGTATTTT.

The genes are TRBV6-1 and TRBJ1-5, with 9 nucleotides matching TRBD1. This CDR3 contains 15 residues. V lost 3 bases, J lost 6 bases, and 6 bases stayed unmatched. The germline CDR1 and CDR2 sequences are MNHNS and SASEGT. The CDR3 DNA reads TGTGCCAGCAGTGATGGACAGGGGTTCCGTCAGCCCCAGCATTTT. Protein: CASSDGQGFRQPQHF.

This rearrangement joins TRBV12-5 to TRBJ2-6; 8 bases match TRBD1. CDR1 and CDR2 (germline): LGHNT, FRNRAP. V gave up 4 bases and J gave up 0 bases; unmatched junction bases: 5. The CDR3 loop spans 17 amino acids. The chain's CDR3 is CASGWTGTISGANVLTF. CDR3 sequence (DNA): TGTGCTAGTGGTTGGACAGGGACGATCTCTGGGGCCAACGTCCTGACTTTC.

The rearrangement links TRBV6-4 to TRBJ1-1; D uncertain. The CDR3 is 11 residues long. Germline lookup yields CDR1 MRHNA and CDR2 SNTAGT. The V end lost 10 bases, the J end lost 6 bases, and 12 bases lay between the germline ends. As DNA, the CDR3 is TGTGCCACCAAAAACGGGGCTGAAGCTTTCTTT. This sequence encodes CATKNGAEAFF.

The chain couples TRBV7-9 to TRBJ2-7; unclear D gene. The CDR3 covers 12 residues. Trimming removed 3 bases from V and 0 bases from J, with 3 bases in between. Looked up from germline, CDR1 is SEHNR and CDR2 is FQNEAQ (reference sequence). The CDR3 DNA reads TGTGCCAGCAGCTTCAGCTCCTACGAGCAGTACTTC. Translated: CASSFSSYEQYF.

This chain uses TRBV7-6 with TRBJ2-1; TRBD2 is a possible D gene (5 bases). Trimming took 3 bases from V and 10 from J, leaving 13 bases between them. Germline CDR1 SGHVS, CDR2 FNYEAQ. The CDR3 is 13 residues long. The CDR3: CASSLVSAREQFF. The CDR3 DNA reads TGTGCCAGCAGCTTGGTTAGCGCGAGGGAGCAGTTCTTC.

The gene calls are TRBV25-1 and TRBJ1-4; 7 bases align to TRBD1. CDR3 length: 16 residues. Trimming took 6 bases from V and 0 from J; bases not matched to a gene: 7. Germline assignment: CDR1 MGHDK and CDR2 SYGVNS. The CDR3 DNA reads as TGTGCCAGCAGCTCACCTCAGGGGGCAACTAATGAAAAACTGTTTTTT. Its translation: CASSSPQGATNEKLFF.

The chain combines TRBV27 with TRBJ2-4, with TRBD1 matching over 7 bases. The CDR3 extends over 14 amino acids. The V segment lost 4 bases and the J segment 2 bases; nucleotides outside the gene matches: 2. Per the germline V gene, CDR1 is MNHEY and CDR2 is SMNVEV (reference sequence). The CDR3 is CASSYRGSKNIQYF. CDR3 coding DNA: TGTGCCAGCAGTTACAGGGGTTCCAAAAACATTCAGTACTTC.

The rearrangement joins TRBV7-6 to TRBJ2-7, with 10 bases identical to TRBD1. Trimming at V came to 5 bases and at J to 5 bases, leaving 3 bases not matched to a gene. The CDR3 is 13 amino acids. The V gene's germline CDR1 is SGHVS and CDR2 FNYEAQ. CDR3 region: CASSETGGDEQYF. The CDR3 nucleotides are TGTGCCAGCAGCGAGACAGGGGGCGACGAGCAGTACTTC.

V usage is TRBV10-3 and J usage is TRBJ2-4; D is unclear. V dropped 0 bases and J dropped 6 bases, with 12 bases sitting between them. This CDR3 region has 15 residues. Germline V gives CDR1 ENHRY, CDR2 SYGVKD. In DNA, the CDR3 is TGTGCCATCAGTGAGTCGACCGCCGCAGGAAACATTCAGTACTTC. This codes for CAISESTAAGNIQYF.

This chain joins TRBV7-9 and TRBJ2-5, with a possible D match to TRBD1 (6 bases). Germline CDR1 reads SEHNR; CDR2 reads FQNEAQ (reference sequence). Between the trimmed V and J ends, which lost 5 bases and 5 bases, there was a span of 18 bases. The CDR3 has 15 residues. This chain's CDR3 is CASSTATGRRETQYF. The CDR3 nucleotides are TGTGCCAGCAGCACGGCAACAGGGCGGAGGGAGACCCAGTACTTC.